Listed here are 22 T cell receptor beta chains from one sample, sequenced in a study of T cell repertoires in cytomegalovirus infection. TCRdb re-called the reads with MiXCR, one entry per CDR3 protein. Of 150,000 to 200,000 distinct CDR3 sequences detected, approximately 15% appear once; the ten largest clones hold 25% to 30%. The source material was PBMCs. The receptors here all came from a human donor in good health (CMV status not recorded). Some clones in this sample may be carry-over from other donors' samples.

The chain links TRBV2 to TRBJ2-2; D perhaps matches TRBD2 (5 bases). V lost 8 bases and J lost 4, with 23 bases in between. Germline loops: CDR1 SNHLY, CDR2 FYNNEI. The CDR3 sequence is 17 residues long. CDR3 amino acids: CASRRRRASLSTGELFF. The CDR3 DNA is TGTGCCAGCCGTAGGAGGCGGGCAAGTTTGAGCACCGGGGAGCTGTTTTTT.

The gene calls are TRBV2 and TRBJ2-7; tentative D call: TRBD2 (5 bases). Looked up from germline, CDR1 is SNHLY and CDR2 is FYNNEI. The CDR3 sequence is 13 residues long. The V gene lost 0 bases and the J gene lost 6 bases, with 9 bases spanning the gap. In DNA form, the CDR3 reads TGTGCCAGCAGTGAAGCCCTGGACTCCGAGCAGTACTTC. Its translation is CASSEALDSEQYF.

The table lists this clonotype with a few counts. This chain joins TRBV6-2 or TRBV6-3 and TRBJ1-1, with D maybe TRBD1 (5 bases). V lost 7 bases to trimming and J lost 1 base, with 7 bases between them. This CDR3 is built from 12 residues. Germline V gene lookup returns CDR1 MNHEY and CDR2 SVGEGT. Here the CDR3 reads CASNRPNTEAFF. The CDR3 DNA reads TGTGCCAGCAACAGGCCGAACACTGAAGCTTTCTTT.

In this sample, this clonotype turned up a few times. Given a much more abundant clone one base away, this may be a read error. The gene calls are TRBV7-3 and TRBJ2-1; perhaps TRBD2 as D (6 bases). Germline-derived CDR1 and CDR2 are SGHTA and FQGTGA. The CDR3 spans 14 residues. Trimming took 8 bases from V and 7 from J, leaving 18 bases between them. The CDR3 coding sequence is TGTGCCAGCGGCGGCCAGGAGGGCTGGAATGAGCAGTTCTTC. It is translated as CASGGQEGWNEQFF. The variable domain in full, completed from reference TRBV7-3 and TRBJ2-1, reads GAGVSQTPSNKVTEKGKYVELRCDPISGHTALYWYRQSLGQGPEFLIYFQGTGAADDSGLPNDRFFAVRPEGSVSTLKIQRTERGDSAVYLCASGGQEGWNEQFFGPGTRLTVL.

The J gene is TRBJ2-7, the V gene TRBV7-9; 10 positions agree with TRBD1. Germline-derived CDR1 and CDR2 are SEHNR and FQNEAQ (reference sequence). V shed 0 bases and J 2 bases; nucleotides not matched to a gene: 4. The CDR3 has 16 residues. The CDR3, as DNA: TGTGCCAGCAGCTTAGCGACAGGGGGCGTTACCTACGAGCAGTACTTC. It translates to CASSLATGGVTYEQYF.

This chain connects TRBV7-9 to TRBJ2-1, with D tentatively TRBD2 (6 bases). Trimming took 5 bases from V and 6 from J, leaving 14 bases between them. This CDR3 has 14 amino acids. Germline loops: CDR1 SEHNR, CDR2 FQNEAQ (reference sequence). The CDR3 loop reads CASSQGTRGNEQFF. The DNA of the CDR3 is TGTGCCAGCAGCCAAGGAACGCGGGGCAATGAGCAGTTCTTC. The whole variable domain, filled in from reference TRBV7-9 and TRBJ2-1, reads DTGVSQNPRHKITKRGQNVTFRCDPISEHNRLYWYRQTLGQGPEFLTYFQNEAQLEKSRLLSDRFSAERPKGSFSTLEIQRTEQGDSAMYLCASSQGTRGNEQFFGPGTRLTVL.

This chain's CDR3 is CASSQQLTANYGYTF. CDR3 nucleotides: TGCGCCAGCAGCCAACAATTAACAGCTAACTATGGCTACACCTTC. This chain connects TRBV4-1 to TRBJ1-2; unclear D gene. Germline V gene sequence: CDR1 MGHRA, CDR2 YSYEKL. The CDR3 contains 15 residues. V was trimmed by 2 bases and J by 0 bases, leaving 10 bases between them.

This clonotype was counted a few times. The rearrangement uses TRBV28 and TRBJ2-3, with 9 bases that match TRBD1. V trimming: 4 bases; J trimming: 4 bases; junction bases outside the gene matches: 9. Germline V gives CDR1 MDHEN, CDR2 SYDVKM. The length of the CDR3 is 16 residues. CDR3 sequence reads: CASSSFRQGEADTQYF. The CDR3 DNA sequence: TGTGCCAGCAGTTCGTTCCGACAGGGGGAGGCAGATACGCAGTATTTT.

The sample holds a few counts of this clonotype. The CDR3 reads CASSLLGAGELFF. The CDR3 DNA is TGTGCCAGCAGCCTACTAGGCGCCGGGGAGCTGTTTTTT. The rearrangement links TRBV28 to TRBJ2-2; D possibly corresponds to TRBD2 (5 bases). This CDR3 comprises 13 residues. Germline V lookup: CDR1 MDHEN, CDR2 SYDVKM. V lost 6 bases to trimming and J lost 6 bases, with 11 bases between them.

The genes are TRBV15 and TRBJ2-3, with 11 bases identical to TRBD2. Germline-derived CDR1 and CDR2 are LNHNV and YYDKDF (reference sequence). This CDR3 has 16 residues. The J segment lost 4 bases and the V segment lost 4 bases, leaving 7 bases of the junction unmatched. The CDR3 coding sequence is TGTGCCACCAGCATTTTTAGCGGGGGGGCTGCAGATACGCAGTATTTT. Encoded protein: CATSIFSGGAADTQYF.

This clonotype occurred a few times. V gene TRBV5-1 combines with J gene TRBJ1-1; D might be TRBD1 (5 bases). The CDR3 totals 15 residues. Germline values: CDR1 SGHRS, CDR2 YFSETQ. The V and J ends lost 2 bases and 3 bases respectively, with 14 bases between them. The CDR3 nucleotides read TGCGCCAGCAGCTTTTTGGGGGGTCAAGACACTGAAGCTTTCTTT. Its translation: CASSFLGGQDTEAFF.

This clonotype has just a few counts. The genes are TRBV2 and TRBJ1-1, with a weak D call TRBD1 (5 bases). Germline V gene sequence: CDR1 SNHLY, CDR2 FYNNEI. V lost 1 base and J lost 3, with 9 bases in between. The CDR3 loop spans 14 amino acids. The CDR3 DNA reads as TGTGCCAGCAGTGAAGTCGGGGGGGACACTGAAGCTTTCTTT. This codes for CASSEVGGDTEAFF.

A few counts support this clonotype. The chain recombines TRBV29-1 with TRBJ2-5; TRBD2 aligns across 14 bases. J gave up 3 bases and V 6 bases, and 12 bases lay outside the gene matches. The CDR3 contains 17 residues. Germline CDR1 reads SQVTM; CDR2 reads ANQGSEA. The CDR3: CSVYLRGTSGSKETQYF. The DNA for the CDR3 is TGCAGCGTCTACCTGAGGGGGACTAGCGGGAGTAAAGAGACCCAGTACTTC.

This clonotype was seen many times. This chain links TRBV11-1 with TRBJ1-1; 10 nucleotides agree with TRBD1. Germline V lookup: CDR1 SGHAT, CDR2 FQDESV (reference sequence). The length of the CDR3 is 16 residues. With 6 bases clipped from V and 4 bases from J, the junction kept 11 bases outside the gene matches. CDR3 protein: CASSSWTGGRTTEAFF. The DNA of the CDR3 is TGTGCCAGCAGTTCCTGGACAGGGGGAAGGACCACTGAAGCTTTCTTT. Full variable domain (outside the CDR3, taken from reference TRBV11-1 and TRBJ1-1): EAEVAQSPRYKITEKSQAVAFWCDPISGHATLYWYRQILGQGPELLVQFQDESVVDDSQLPKDRFSAERLKGVDSTLKIQPAELGDSAMYLCASSSWTGGRTTEAFFGQGTRLTVV.

This clonotype occurred many times. This sequence joins TRBV7-9 and TRBJ2-5, with D unclear. V gave up 5 bases and J gave up 5 bases, with 9 bases separating them. CDR1 is SEHNR and CDR2 is FQNEAQ in the germline V gene (reference sequence). CDR3 length: 12 amino acids. The CDR3 DNA reads TGTGCCAGCAGCCCATTGGGGGAGACCCAGTACTTC. Translated: CASSPLGETQYF. The full variable domain, rest sourced from reference TRBV7-9 and TRBJ2-5, is DTGVSQNPRHKITKRGQNVTFRCDPISEHNRLYWYRQTLGQGPEFLTYFQNEAQLEKSRLLSDRFSAERPKGSFSTLEIQRTEQGDSAMYLCASSPLGETQYFGPGTRLLVL.

This clonotype was seen more than once but under ten times. This sequence joins TRBV29-1 and TRBJ2-1, with 10 bases fitting TRBD2. This CDR3 spans 14 amino acids. The V gene's germline CDR1 is SQVTM and CDR2 ANQGSEA. V lost 6 bases to trimming and J lost 5 bases; unmatched junction nucleotides: 7. Written as DNA, the CDR3 is TGCAGCGTGGACACTAGCGGGGTAAACAATGAGCAGTTCTTC. As protein: CSVDTSGVNNEQFF.

This clonotype was observed at least ten times. This chain uses TRBV11-1 with TRBJ2-5; 9 bases are a match to TRBD1. The V and J ends lost 3 bases and 3 bases, in that order; junction bases with no gene match: 2. The V gene's germline CDR1 is SGHAT and CDR2 FQDESV (reference sequence). This CDR3 comprises 14 residues. In DNA, the CDR3 is TGTGCCAGCAGCTTGAGGACAGGGGAAGAGACCCAGTACTTC. This codes for CASSLRTGEETQYF.

This clonotype was seen many times. V usage is TRBV7-8 and J usage is TRBJ1-4; D uncertain. Trimming took off 4 bases at V and 3 bases at J, with 15 bases between the two ends. The CDR3 is 16 amino acids. Germline CDR1 and CDR2: SGHVS and FQNEAQ. The CDR3 region has the DNA TGTGCCAGCAGCTCACTGGATGGGGTGCCTAATGAAAAACTGTTTTTT. It encodes CASSSLDGVPNEKLFF. The full variable domain, rest sourced from reference TRBV7-8 and TRBJ1-4, is GAGVSQSPRYKVAKRGQDVALRCDPISGHVSLFWYQQALGQGPEFLTYFQNEAQLDKSGLPSDRFFAERPEGSVSTLKIQRTQQEDSAVYLCASSSLDGVPNEKLFFGSGTQLSVL.

The J gene is TRBJ2-4, the V gene TRBV3-1, with 7 bases lining up with TRBD1. Germline V lookup: CDR1 LGHDT, CDR2 YNNKEL (reference sequence). CDR3 length: 13 residues. The trim removed 4 bases at V and 14 bases at J, leaving 11 bases unmatched. CDR3 nucleotide sequence: TGTGCCAGCAGCCCGGGACAGAGTGACCGCAAGTACTTC. Protein product: CASSPGQSDRKYF. The full variable domain, completed using reference TRBV3-1 and TRBJ2-4, is DTAVSQTPKYLVTQMGNDKSIKCEQNLGHDTMYWYKQDSKKFLKIMFSYNNKELIINETVPNRFSPKSPDKAHLNLHINSLELGDSAVYFCASSPGQSDRKYFGAGTRLSVL.

This clonotype appeared a few times. This rearrangement joins TRBV20-1 to TRBJ2-5, with TRBD2 as a possible D gene (6 bases). The germline V and J ends were trimmed by 6 bases and 0 bases, with 14 bases remaining between them. The CDR3 consists of 14 residues. Germline values: CDR1 DFQATT, CDR2 SNEGSKA (reference sequence). CDR3 nucleotide sequence: TGCAGTGCGCCAGAGGGGACTCACCAAGAGACCCAGTACTTC. As protein: CSAPEGTHQETQYF.

This clonotype was detected many times. The genes are TRBV7-9 and TRBJ2-7, with 9 bases that match TRBD1. J was trimmed by 2 bases and V by 4 bases; bases with no gene match: 6. The CDR3 loop spans 15 amino acids. The germline CDR1 and CDR2 sequences are SEHNR and FQNEAQ (reference sequence). CDR3 bases: TGTGCCAGCAGCTACACCGGGACAGGGACCTACGAGCAGTACTTC. This translates into CASSYTGTGTYEQYF.

This clonotype was seen repeatedly, ten times or more. The J gene is TRBJ2-1, the V gene TRBV28; 8 bases agree with TRBD1. There are 17 residues in the CDR3. The germline V gene has CDR1 MDHEN and CDR2 SYDVKM. The junction had 9 bases not matched to a gene; V was cut back by 2 bases and J by 3 bases. The CDR3 sequence is CASSLGRQGRFYNEQFF. As DNA, the CDR3 is TGTGCCAGCAGTTTAGGGAGACAGGGGCGATTCTACAATGAGCAGTTCTTC.